This entry is about one T cell receptor (beta chain). This sample is drawn from a study of control samples from healthy donors and cancer patients. Libraries were prepared by immunoSEQ multiplex PCR; TCRdb keeps only in-frame clonotypes and omits some of them. The sample carries over 70,000 clones, about 89% recorded once. CDR3 length equals 13 residues. CDR1 and CDR2 (germline): SNHLY, FYNNEI. Unmatched junction bases numbered 3, after V lost 5 bases and J lost 3 bases. This receptor was identified in a woman aged 55-70 years in good health. Input material: blood. V gene TRBV2 combines with J gene TRBJ2-7, with TRBD1 identical over 8 bases. CDR3 protein: CASSYRGFYEQYF. The CDR3 DNA is TGTGCCAGCAGTTACAGGGGGTTCTACGAGCAGTACTTC.